What follows are 25 T cell receptor beta chains derived from one specimen sequenced in a study of lymphopenia after photon versus proton radiotherapy. Using immunoSEQ multiplex PCR, the repertoire was profiled, and TCRdb retains in-frame clones only, with some absent. The data show more than 45,000 clones, with 92% seen just once and roughly 18% held by the top ten. The sequencing here drew on peripheral blood, taken from a patient treated with photon-based radiotherapy. These receptor sequences come from a woman aged 40 to 55 with cholangiocarcinoma.

The CDR3 here is CASSRTDTRDYNEQFF. CDR3 DNA: TGTGCCAGCAGCCGAACGGACACTCGGGACTACAATGAGCAGTTCTTC. V is TRBV4-2 and J is TRBJ2-1; TRBD1 or TRBD2 may be the D gene (5 bases each). This CDR3 region has 16 residues. Trimming removed 4 bases from V and 3 bases from J, with 16 bases in between. The germline V gene has CDR1 LGHNA and CDR2 YNFKEQ.

The chain is built from TRBV27 and TRBJ1-1; 10 positions match TRBD1. The CDR3 extends over 16 amino acids. The trim removed 2 bases at V and 2 bases at J, leaving 5 bases unmatched. Germline CDR1 and CDR2: MNHEY and SMNVEV (reference sequence). This CDR3 is CASSLARDRGNTEAFF. The DNA for the CDR3 is TGTGCCAGCAGTTTAGCCCGGGACAGGGGAAACACTGAAGCTTTCTTT.

The J gene is TRBJ2-5, the V gene TRBV28, with 7 bases aligning to TRBD2. Unmatched junction bases numbered 8, after V lost 1 base and J lost 6 bases. CDR3 length: 15 amino acids. In germline, CDR1 is MDHEN, CDR2 SYDVKM. For the CDR3, the DNA is TGTGCCAGCAGTTTATCGTCTTTCGGGGGGAAGACCCAGTACTTC. The encoded protein is CASSLSSFGGKTQYF.

The CDR3 sequence: CASSFDRAGELFF. CDR3 DNA sequence: TGCGCCAGCAGCTTTGACAGGGCCGGGGAGCTGTTTTTT. The chain carries TRBV5-1 and TRBJ2-2; TRBD1 aligns across 7 bases. The J segment lost 6 bases and the V segment lost 2 bases, leaving 1 base of the junction unmatched. Germline CDR1 SGHRS, CDR2 YFSETQ. The CDR3 runs 13 residues.

The chain recombines TRBV9 with TRBJ1-2; a weak D match, TRBD1 (5 bases). CDR1 and CDR2 (germline): SGDLS, YYNGEE. The CDR3 is 13 residues long. Trimming removed 2 bases at V and 4 bases at J, with 9 bases between. The CDR3 DNA reads TGTGCCAGCAGCGTCGACAGTACCTATGGCTACACCTTC. Amino acid sequence: CASSVDSTYGYTF.

The rearrangement joins TRBV28 to TRBJ2-7, with a possible D match to TRBD1 (6 bases). V was cut by 5 bases and J by 2 bases, with 10 bases left in between. The CDR3 contains 13 residues. Looked up from germline, CDR1 is MDHEN and CDR2 is SYDVKM. The CDR3 nucleotides are TGTGCCAGCAGTCCGCCAGGGGCCTACGAGCAGTACTTC. This translates into CASSPPGAYEQYF.

This sequence joins TRBV6-6 and TRBJ1-1; D unclear. Germline loops: CDR1 MNHNY, CDR2 SVGAGI (reference sequence). The CDR3 is made up of 13 amino acids. Trimming took off 7 bases at V and 2 bases at J, with 11 bases between the two ends. The DNA for the CDR3 is TGTGCCAGCACCCCCCGATCAAACACTGAAGCTTTCTTT. As protein: CASTPRSNTEAFF.

The chain carries TRBV5-1 and TRBJ1-6; TRBD1 matches at 9 bases. The trim removed 4 bases at V and 6 bases at J, leaving 5 bases unmatched. The CDR3 runs 15 residues. Germline CDR1 reads SGHRS; CDR2 reads YFSETQ. DNA of the CDR3: TGCGCCAGCAGCGGAGAGGGACAGGGTAATTCACCCCTCCACTTT. It specifies CASSGEGQGNSPLHF.

The chain links TRBV4-3 to TRBJ1-1; D remains ambiguous. Trimming took off 6 bases at V and 1 base at J, with 3 bases between the two ends. Germline CDR1 reads LGHNA; CDR2 reads YSLEER. The CDR3 spans 11 residues. In DNA form, the CDR3 reads TGCGCCAGCAGGAAGAACACTGAAGCTTTCTTT. Protein: CASRKNTEAFF.

This chain joins TRBV10-3 and TRBJ1-2; D remains ambiguous. Trimming stripped 0 bases from V and 4 bases from J, with 9 bases between. The CDR3 runs 14 residues. Germline-derived CDR1 and CDR2 are ENHRY and SYGVKD. The CDR3 spells CAISESRISYGYTF. The CDR3 DNA follows: TGTGCCATCAGTGAGTCGAGAATCAGCTATGGCTACACCTTC.

This clone was counted a single time. The V call is TRBV5-8, the J call TRBJ2-3, with 11 positions matching TRBD2. The CDR3 length is 16 residues. CDR1 SGHTS and CDR2 YDEGEE come from the germline V gene. V lost 3 bases, J lost 0 bases, and 3 bases stayed unmatched. In DNA form, the CDR3 reads TGTGCCAGCAGCTGGGGGACTAGCGGAAGCACAGATACGCAGTATTTT. Its translation is CASSWGTSGSTDTQYF.

The V and J genes are TRBV7-6 and TRBJ2-3, with 8 positions matching TRBD2. With 0 bases clipped from V and 0 bases from J, the junction kept 2 bases outside the gene matches. This CDR3 is built from 16 residues. Germline CDR1 and CDR2: SGHVS and FNYEAQ. CDR3 DNA: TGTGCCAGCAGCTTAGCAGCTAGCGGGAGCACAGATACGCAGTATTTT. Amino acid sequence: CASSLAASGSTDTQYF.

The chain is built from TRBV7-8 and TRBJ1-6; a weak D match, TRBD1 (5 bases). The CDR3 length is 15 residues. Between the trimmed V and J ends, which lost 3 bases and 8 bases, there was a span of 14 bases. In germline, CDR1 is SGHVS, CDR2 FQNEAQ. Here the CDR3 reads CASSFFSRGDSPLHF. Written as DNA, the CDR3 is TGTGCCAGCAGCTTTTTCTCGCGAGGGGATTCACCCCTCCACTTT.

The chain combines TRBV28 with TRBJ1-2; D not resolved. V lost 2 bases and J lost 7, with 14 bases in between. Germline CDR1 MDHEN, CDR2 SYDVKM. The CDR3 consists of 14 residues. Here the CDR3 DNA reads TGTGCCAGCAGTTTACCTGGCAGGCGGGGTGGCTACACCTTC. This gives the protein CASSLPGRRGGYTF.

A single count supports this clone. The J gene is TRBJ1-1, the V gene TRBV10-1; D gene unclear. The CDR3 sequence is 14 residues long. The V gene lost 5 bases and the J gene lost 4 bases, with 14 bases spanning the gap. Looked up from germline, CDR1 is WNHNN and CDR2 is SYGVQD (reference sequence). Here the CDR3 DNA reads TGCGCCAGCAGTAGCCGTGGGGTTGGCACTGAAGCTTTCTTT. Translation gives CASSSRGVGTEAFF.

V is TRBV27 and J is TRBJ2-7; the match to TRBD2 covers 8 bases. Germline V CDR1 and CDR2: MNHEY, SMNVEV (reference sequence). The CDR3 has 13 amino acids. Trimming took 6 bases from V and 5 from J; bases not matched to a gene: 6. The CDR3 is CASRPGTSNEQYF. CDR3 DNA sequence: TGTGCCAGCAGGCCCGGGACTAGTAACGAGCAGTACTTC.

V usage is TRBV4-1 and J usage is TRBJ2-1; D is uncertain. In germline, CDR1 is MGHRA, CDR2 YSYEKL. V was trimmed by 0 bases and J by 14 bases, leaving 20 bases between them. This CDR3 is built from 15 residues. This CDR3 is CASSQDLGMGSSKFF. CDR3 bases: TGCGCCAGCAGCCAAGATCTCGGTATGGGTAGTTCGAAGTTCTTC.

V is TRBV6-1 and J is TRBJ2-2; 8 bases line up with TRBD1. The germline V gene encodes CDR1 MNHNS and CDR2 SASEGT. The CDR3 spans 19 residues. The trim removed 0 bases at V and 6 bases at J, leaving 15 bases unmatched. CDR3 loop: CASSEASPRGPDGAGELFF. For the CDR3, the DNA is TGTGCCAGCAGTGAAGCCTCCCCCAGGGGGCCGGACGGGGCCGGGGAGCTGTTTTTT.

This clone has just one count. The rearrangement uses TRBV4-1 and TRBJ1-1; the D gene is possibly TRBD1 (5 bases). The CDR3 consists of 14 residues. Deletions cut 2 bases from V and 1 base from J, with 8 bases between. Germline V gene sequence: CDR1 MGHRA, CDR2 YSYEKL. The CDR3 is CASSQPTGNTEAFF. CDR3 DNA sequence: TGCGCCAGCAGCCAACCAACAGGGAACACTGAAGCTTTCTTT.

The CDR3, as DNA: TGTGCCAGTAGTGATAGAAAAGAAGCTTTCTTT. This encodes CASSDRKEAFF. The chain combines TRBV19 with TRBJ1-1; D uncertain. V lost 5 bases and J 8 bases, leaving 9 bases between the germline ends. Germline V gives CDR1 LNHDA, CDR2 SQIVND (reference sequence). CDR3 length: 11 residues. Full variable domain (missing parts from reference TRBV19 and TRBJ1-1): DGGITQSPKYLFRKEGQNVTLSCEQNLNHDAMYWYRQDPGQGLRLIYYSQIVNDFQKGDIAEGYSVSREKKESFPLTVTSAQKNPTAFYLCASSDRKEAFFGQGTRLTVV.

The chain employs TRBV6-1 and TRBJ2-1; 10 nucleotides align to TRBD2. After removal of 2 bases from V and 9 bases from J, the junction contained 1 base not matched to a gene. This CDR3 is 13 amino acids long. CDR1 and CDR2 (germline): MNHNS, SASEGT. In DNA form, the CDR3 reads TGTGCCAGCAGTGAAAGCGGGAGGGGTGAGCAGTTCTTC. This encodes CASSESGRGEQFF.

The chain has TRBV4-2 and TRBJ2-5; D possibly corresponds to TRBD2 (5 bases). The length of the CDR3 is 19 residues. V dropped 0 bases and J dropped 3 bases, with 23 bases sitting between them. CDR1 and CDR2 from the germline V gene are LGHNA and YNFKEQ. The chain's CDR3 is CASSQESDLGVGLEETQYF. CDR3 DNA sequence: TGTGCCAGCAGCCAAGAAAGCGATCTCGGGGTAGGACTGGAAGAGACCCAGTACTTC.

The chain recombines TRBV19 with TRBJ1-2; D remains unclear. CDR1 and CDR2 from the germline V gene are LNHDA and SQIVND (reference sequence). Deletions cut 5 bases from V and 8 bases from J, with 21 bases between. This CDR3 region has 15 residues. The CDR3 DNA is TGTGCCAGTAGTCCTCCCCGGACCGATTCTCTGGGCTACACCTTC. The encoded protein is CASSPPRTDSLGYTF.

The chain couples TRBV29-1 to TRBJ1-2; D is ambiguous. The CDR3 covers 13 residues. Germline values: CDR1 SQVTM, CDR2 ANQGSEA. Trimming removed 3 bases from V and 4 bases from J, with 12 bases in between. The CDR3 DNA reads TGCAGCGTTGACGCTCTGAAGGGCTATGGCTACACCTTC. Encoded protein: CSVDALKGYGYTF. The whole variable domain, filled in from reference TRBV29-1 and TRBJ1-2, reads SAVISQKPSRDICQRGTSLTIQCQVDSQVTMMFWYRQQPGQSLTLIATANQGSEATYESGFVIDKFPISRPNLTFSTLTVSNMSPEDSSIYLCSVDALKGYGYTFGSGTRLTVV.

The chain uses TRBV5-4 and TRBJ2-3; maybe TRBD2 (6 bases). Germline V gene sequence: CDR1 SGHNT, CDR2 YYREEE (reference sequence). The ends were cut back, 4 bases at V and 2 bases at J, with 14 bases in the middle. This CDR3 contains 15 residues. This chain's CDR3 is CASSLGGRFTDTQYF. The CDR3 nucleotides are TGTGCCAGCAGCCTGGGGGGACGATTCACAGATACGCAGTATTTT. Filled out from reference TRBV5-4 and TRBJ2-3, the complete variable domain reads ETGVTQSPTHLIKTRGQQVTLRCSSQSGHNTVSWYQQALGQGPQFIFQYYREEENGRGNFPPRFSGLQFPNYSSELNVNALELDDSALYLCASSLGGRFTDTQYFGPGTRLTVL.